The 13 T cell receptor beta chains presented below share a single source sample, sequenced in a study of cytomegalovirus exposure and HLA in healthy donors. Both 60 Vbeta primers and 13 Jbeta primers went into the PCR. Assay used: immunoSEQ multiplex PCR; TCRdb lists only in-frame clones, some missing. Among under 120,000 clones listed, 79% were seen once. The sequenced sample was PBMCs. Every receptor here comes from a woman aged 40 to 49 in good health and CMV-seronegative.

The CDR3 region has the DNA TGTGCCAGCAGCTTAGGGGGGACAGGGTCCTACGAGCAGTACTTC. Translating gives CASSLGGTGSYEQYF. The genes are TRBV7-6 and TRBJ2-7; 9 positions agree with TRBD1. The germline V gene has CDR1 SGHVS and CDR2 FNYEAQ. V gave up 1 base and J gave up 1 base; unmatched junction bases: 2. The CDR3 loop spans 15 amino acids.

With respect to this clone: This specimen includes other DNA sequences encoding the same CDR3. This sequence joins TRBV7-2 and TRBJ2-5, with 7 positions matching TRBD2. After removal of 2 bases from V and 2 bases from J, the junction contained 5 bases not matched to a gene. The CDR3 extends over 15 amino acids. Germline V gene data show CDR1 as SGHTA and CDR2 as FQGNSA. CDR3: CASSLRLRGQETQYF. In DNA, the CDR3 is TGTGCCAGCAGCTTAAGGTTGCGGGGGCAAGAGACCCAGTACTTC.

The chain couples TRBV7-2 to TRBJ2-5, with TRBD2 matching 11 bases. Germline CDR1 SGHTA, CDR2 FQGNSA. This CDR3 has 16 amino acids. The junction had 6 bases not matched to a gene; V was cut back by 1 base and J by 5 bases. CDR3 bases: TGTGCCAGCAGCTTAGTGCGACTAGCGGGATATGAGACCCAGTACTTC. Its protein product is CASSLVRLAGYETQYF.

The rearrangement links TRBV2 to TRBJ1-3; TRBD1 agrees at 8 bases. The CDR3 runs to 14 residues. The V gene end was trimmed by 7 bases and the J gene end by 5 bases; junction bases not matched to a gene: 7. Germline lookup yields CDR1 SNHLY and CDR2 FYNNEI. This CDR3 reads CASNERQGRNTIYF. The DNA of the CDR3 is TGTGCCAGCAACGAGAGACAGGGGAGAAACACCATATATTTT.

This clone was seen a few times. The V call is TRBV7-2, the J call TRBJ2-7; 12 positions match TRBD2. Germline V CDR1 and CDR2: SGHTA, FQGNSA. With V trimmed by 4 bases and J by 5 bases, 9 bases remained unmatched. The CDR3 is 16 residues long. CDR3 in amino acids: CASSYASGGARNEQYF. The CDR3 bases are TGTGCCAGCAGCTACGCTAGCGGGGGGGCTAGGAACGAGCAGTACTTC.

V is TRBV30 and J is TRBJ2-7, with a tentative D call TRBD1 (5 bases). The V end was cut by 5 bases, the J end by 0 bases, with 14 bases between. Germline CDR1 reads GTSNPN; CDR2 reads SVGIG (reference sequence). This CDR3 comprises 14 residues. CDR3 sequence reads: CAWVQRGGSYEQYF. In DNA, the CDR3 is TGTGCCTGGGTGCAAAGGGGCGGCTCCTACGAGCAGTACTTC.

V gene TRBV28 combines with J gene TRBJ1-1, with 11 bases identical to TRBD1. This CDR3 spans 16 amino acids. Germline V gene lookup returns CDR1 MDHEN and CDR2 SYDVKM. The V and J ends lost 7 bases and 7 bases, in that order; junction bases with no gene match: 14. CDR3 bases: TGTGCCAGCATCGGGACAGGGGGACCCGTAGGGGTTGAAGCTTTCTTT. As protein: CASIGTGGPVGVEAFF.

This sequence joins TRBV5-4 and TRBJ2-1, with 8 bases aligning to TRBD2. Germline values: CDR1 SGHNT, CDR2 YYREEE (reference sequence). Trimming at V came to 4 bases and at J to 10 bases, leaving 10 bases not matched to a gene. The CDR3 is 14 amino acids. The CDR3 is CASSPAGLGEEQFF. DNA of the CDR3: TGTGCCAGCAGCCCGGCGGGACTAGGAGAGGAGCAGTTCTTC.

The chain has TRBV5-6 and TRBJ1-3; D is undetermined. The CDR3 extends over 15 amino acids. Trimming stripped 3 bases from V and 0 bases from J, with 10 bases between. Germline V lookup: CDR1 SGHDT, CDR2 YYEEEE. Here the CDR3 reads CASSWRATSGNTIYF. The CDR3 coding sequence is TGTGCCAGCAGCTGGCGGGCCACCTCTGGAAACACCATATATTTT.

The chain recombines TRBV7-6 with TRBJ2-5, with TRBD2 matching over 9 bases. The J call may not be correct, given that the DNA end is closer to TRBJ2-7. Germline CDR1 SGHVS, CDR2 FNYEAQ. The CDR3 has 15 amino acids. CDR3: CASSLERGAAYEQYF. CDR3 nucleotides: TGTGCCAGCAGCTTAGAGCGGGGGGCCGCCTACGAGCAGTACTTC.

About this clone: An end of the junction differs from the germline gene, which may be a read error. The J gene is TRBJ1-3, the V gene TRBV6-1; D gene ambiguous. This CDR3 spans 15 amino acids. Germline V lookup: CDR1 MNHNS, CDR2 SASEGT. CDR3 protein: CACSREAFSGNTIYF. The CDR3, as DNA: TGTGCCTGCAGCAGAGAGGCCTTCTCTGGAAACACCATATATTTT.

Written as DNA, the CDR3 is TGTGCCATCACACGGACAGGGGGCGATCAGCCCCAGCATTTT. Translated: CAITRTGGDQPQHF. The chain is built from TRBV28 and TRBJ1-5, with 11 bases that match TRBD1. Germline-derived CDR1 and CDR2 are MDHEN and SYDVKM. J lost 5 bases, V lost 10 bases, and 7 bases had no gene match. The CDR3 runs 14 residues.

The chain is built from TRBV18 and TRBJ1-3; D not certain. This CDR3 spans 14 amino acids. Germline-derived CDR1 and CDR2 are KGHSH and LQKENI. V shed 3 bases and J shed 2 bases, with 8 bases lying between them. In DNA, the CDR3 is TGTGCCAGCTCACCCCCCAGCGCTGGAAACACCATATATTTT. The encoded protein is CASSPPSAGNTIYF. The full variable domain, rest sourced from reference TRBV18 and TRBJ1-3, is NAGVMQNPRHLVRRRGQEARLRCSPMKGHSHVYWYRQLPEEGLKFMVYLQKENIIDESGMPKERFSAEFPKEGPSILRIQQVVRGDSAAYFCASSPPSAGNTIYFGEGSWLTVV.